This T cell receptor (beta chain) was observed in a study of a mutant IDH1 vaccine in newly diagnosed glioma. For the study at large: Vaccination followed radiotherapy alone by 4-6 weeks, or accompanied temozolomide cycles. Antecedent treatment encompassed radiotherapy, temozolomide, or their combination; the majority received both.

The assay was immunoSEQ multiplex PCR, and TCRdb's table has in-frame clones only and misses some. The data contain some 60,000 clones, approximately 80% of them singletons. The germline V gene encodes CDR1 LGHNA and CDR2 YSLEER. The V and J ends lost 1 base and 10 bases respectively, with 11 bases between them. There are 13 residues in the CDR3. A word on this clone: Its antigen is unknown.

This sample's time point: week 11, during vaccination. Topical imiquimod accompanied each vaccine dose, which consisted of 300 ug of mutant IDH1 20-mer peptide. This sequence joins TRBV4-3 and TRBJ1-5; possibly TRBD1 for D (5 bases). The receptor was isolated from a man younger than 45 with glioma. The sequenced sample was PBMCs, obtained from a glioma patient whose treatment included an IDH1 peptide vaccine. DNA of the CDR3: TGCGCCAGCAGCCAAGCTCGGGGGAAACCCCAGCATTTT. Encoded protein: CASSQARGKPQHF.